This T cell receptor beta chain came from a study of identical twins. The study, taken as a whole, reports: Reduced insertions were recorded for abundant cord blood beta clonotypes, with no such pattern in memory repertoires. Sequences that were out-of-frame, alpha and twin-shared displayed an excess of low generation probability.

This CDR3 has 12 residues. The germline gives CDR1 SQVTM, CDR2 ANQGSEA. Between the trimmed V and J ends, which lost 4 bases and 8 bases, there was a span of 14 bases. Details on this clonotype: The antigen is undetermined.

Template switching added a universal primer binding site, and final cDNA carried unique molecular identifiers. TCRdb itself ran the 5' RACE reads through MiXCR, one entry per CDR3 protein. The profile shows around 1.7 million distinct CDR3 sequences, around 29% of them singletons. Sequencing input: cord blood. The sequence came from a newborn girl in good health. V usage is TRBV29-1 and J usage is TRBJ1-2; tentative D call: TRBD1 (5 bases). CDR3 bases: TGCAGCGTTGGGCTTGGGGCGTCCGGCTACACCTTC. This gives the protein CSVGLGASGYTF.